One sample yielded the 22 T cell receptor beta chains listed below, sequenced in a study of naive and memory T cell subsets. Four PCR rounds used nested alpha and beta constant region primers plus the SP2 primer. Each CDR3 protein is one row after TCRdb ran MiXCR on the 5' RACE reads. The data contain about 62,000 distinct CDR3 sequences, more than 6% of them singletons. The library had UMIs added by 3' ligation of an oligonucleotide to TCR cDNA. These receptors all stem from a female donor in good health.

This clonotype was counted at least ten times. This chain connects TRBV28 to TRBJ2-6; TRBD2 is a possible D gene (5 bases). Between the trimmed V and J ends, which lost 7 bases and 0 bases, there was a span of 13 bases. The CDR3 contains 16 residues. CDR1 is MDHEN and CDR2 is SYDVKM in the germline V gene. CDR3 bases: TGTGCCAGCAAGCGTGGACTGAGCTCTGGGGCCAACGTCCTGACTTTC. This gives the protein CASKRGLSSGANVLTF.

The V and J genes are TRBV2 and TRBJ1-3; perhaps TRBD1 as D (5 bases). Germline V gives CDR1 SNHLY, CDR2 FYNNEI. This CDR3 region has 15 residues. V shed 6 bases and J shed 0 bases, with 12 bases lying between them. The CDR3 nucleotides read TGTGCCAGCAGCCCGGGACTGTTCTCTGGAAACACCATATATTTT. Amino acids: CASSPGLFSGNTIYF.

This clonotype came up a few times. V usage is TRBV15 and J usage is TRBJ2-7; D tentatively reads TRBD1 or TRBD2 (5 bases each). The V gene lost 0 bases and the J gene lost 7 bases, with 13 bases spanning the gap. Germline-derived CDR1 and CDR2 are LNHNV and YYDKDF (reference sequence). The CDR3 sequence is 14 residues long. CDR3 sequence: CATSRDPHGGEQYF. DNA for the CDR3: TGTGCCACCAGCAGAGACCCTCATGGGGGTGAGCAGTACTTC.

CDR3 sequence (DNA): TGTGCCAGTCGACCGAGGAAAAACTACAATGAGCAGTTCTTC. It encodes CASRPRKNYNEQFF. The gene calls are TRBV5-8 and TRBJ2-1; D remains ambiguous. Germline values: CDR1 SGHTS, CDR2 YDEGEE. The CDR3 has 14 amino acids. Trimming left V 8 bases short and J 3 bases short, with 15 bases between.

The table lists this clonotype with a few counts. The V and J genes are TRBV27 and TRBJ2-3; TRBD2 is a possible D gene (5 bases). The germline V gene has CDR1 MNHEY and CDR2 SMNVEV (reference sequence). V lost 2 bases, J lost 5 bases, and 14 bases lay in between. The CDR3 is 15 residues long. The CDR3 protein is CASSLRVRVEDTQYF. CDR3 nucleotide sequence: TGTGCCAGCAGTTTACGGGTGAGGGTCGAAGATACGCAGTATTTT.

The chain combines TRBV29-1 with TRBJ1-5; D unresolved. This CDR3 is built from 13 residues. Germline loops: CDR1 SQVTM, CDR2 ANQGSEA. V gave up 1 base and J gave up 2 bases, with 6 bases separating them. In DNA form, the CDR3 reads TGCAGCGTTGAAGGGGTAGGCAATCAGCCCCAGCATTTT. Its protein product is CSVEGVGNQPQHF.

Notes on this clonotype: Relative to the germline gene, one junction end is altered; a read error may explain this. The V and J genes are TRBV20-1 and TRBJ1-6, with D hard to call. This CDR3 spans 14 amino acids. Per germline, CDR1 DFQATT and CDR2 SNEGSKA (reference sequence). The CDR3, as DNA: TGCAGTGCTGAAGAACAGATATATAATTCACCCCTCAACTTT. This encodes CSAEEQIYNSPLNF.

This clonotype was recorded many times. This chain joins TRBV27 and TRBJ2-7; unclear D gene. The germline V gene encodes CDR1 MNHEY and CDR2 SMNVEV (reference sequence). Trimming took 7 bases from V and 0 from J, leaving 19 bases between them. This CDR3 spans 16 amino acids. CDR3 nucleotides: TGTGCCAGCACCTCCCGGTTCCCTAACACCTCCTACGAGCAGTACTTC. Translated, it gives CASTSRFPNTSYEQYF.

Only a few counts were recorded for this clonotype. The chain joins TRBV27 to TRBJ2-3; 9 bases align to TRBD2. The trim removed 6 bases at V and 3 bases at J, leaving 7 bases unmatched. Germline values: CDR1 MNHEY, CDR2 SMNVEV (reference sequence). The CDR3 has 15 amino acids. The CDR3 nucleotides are TGTGCCAGCAGAAGTGCGGGAGGGCCGACAGATACGCAGTATTTT. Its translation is CASRSAGGPTDTQYF.

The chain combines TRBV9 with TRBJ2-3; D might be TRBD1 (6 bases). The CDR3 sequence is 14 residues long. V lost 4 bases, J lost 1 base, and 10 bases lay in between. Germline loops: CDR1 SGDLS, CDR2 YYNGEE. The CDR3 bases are TGTGCCAGCAGCCCAAGGACAGGCACAGATACGCAGTATTTT. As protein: CASSPRTGTDTQYF.

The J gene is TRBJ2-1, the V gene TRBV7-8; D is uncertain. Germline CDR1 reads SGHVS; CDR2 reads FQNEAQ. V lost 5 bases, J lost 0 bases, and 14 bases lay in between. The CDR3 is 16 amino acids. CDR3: CASSSRPPSSYNEQFF. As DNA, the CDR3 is TGTGCCAGCAGCAGCAGACCGCCGAGCTCCTACAATGAGCAGTTCTTC.

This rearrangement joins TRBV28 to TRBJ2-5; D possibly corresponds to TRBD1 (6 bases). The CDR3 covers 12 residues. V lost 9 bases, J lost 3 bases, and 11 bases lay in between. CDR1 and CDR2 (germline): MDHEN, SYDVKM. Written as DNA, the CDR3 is TGTGCCAGGGTGGGACAAAAAGAGACCCAGTACTTC. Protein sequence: CARVGQKETQYF.

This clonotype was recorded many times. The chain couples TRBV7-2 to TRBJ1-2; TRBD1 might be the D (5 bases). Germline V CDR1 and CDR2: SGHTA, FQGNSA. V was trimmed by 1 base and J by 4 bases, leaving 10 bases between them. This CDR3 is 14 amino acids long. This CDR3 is CASSLVGDSYGYTF. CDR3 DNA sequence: TGTGCCAGCAGCTTAGTGGGGGATTCCTATGGCTACACCTTC. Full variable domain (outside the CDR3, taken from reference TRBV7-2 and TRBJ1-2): GAGVSQSPSNKVTEKGKDVELRCDPISGHTALYWYRQSLGQGLEFLIYFQGNSAPDKSGLPSDRFSAERTGGSVSTLTIQRTQQEDSAVYLCASSLVGDSYGYTFGSGTRLTVV.

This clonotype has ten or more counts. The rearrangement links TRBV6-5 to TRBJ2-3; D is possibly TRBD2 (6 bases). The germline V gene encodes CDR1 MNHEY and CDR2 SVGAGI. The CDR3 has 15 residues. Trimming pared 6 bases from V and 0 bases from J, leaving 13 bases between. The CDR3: CASRPAGSSTDTQYF. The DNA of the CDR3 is TGTGCCAGCAGACCGGCGGGGTCGAGCACAGATACGCAGTATTTT.

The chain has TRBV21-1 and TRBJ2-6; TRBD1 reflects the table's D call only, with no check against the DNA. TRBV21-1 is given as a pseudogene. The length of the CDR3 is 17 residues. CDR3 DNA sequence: TGTGCCAGCAGCAGCCGGGACGGTCGCTCTGGGGCCAACGTCCTGACTTTC. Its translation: CASSSRDGRSGANVLTF.

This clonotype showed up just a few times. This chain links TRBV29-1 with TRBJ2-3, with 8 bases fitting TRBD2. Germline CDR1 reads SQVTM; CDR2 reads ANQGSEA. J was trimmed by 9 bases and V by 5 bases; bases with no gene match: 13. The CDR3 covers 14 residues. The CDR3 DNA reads TGCAGCGTTCCGTGGCGGGAGGTGATGGACACGCAGTATTTT. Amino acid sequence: CSVPWREVMDTQYF.

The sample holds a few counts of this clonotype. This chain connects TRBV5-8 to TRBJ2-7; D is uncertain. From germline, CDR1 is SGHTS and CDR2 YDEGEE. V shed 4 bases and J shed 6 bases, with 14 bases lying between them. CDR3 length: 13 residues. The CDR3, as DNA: TGTGCCAGCAGCCCTCGGAGCCTACGCGAGCAGTACTTC. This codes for CASSPRSLREQYF.

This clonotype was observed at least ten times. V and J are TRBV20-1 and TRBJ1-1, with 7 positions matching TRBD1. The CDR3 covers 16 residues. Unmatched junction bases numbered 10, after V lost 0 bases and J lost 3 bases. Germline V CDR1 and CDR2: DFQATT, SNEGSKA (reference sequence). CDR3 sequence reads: CSARDLRRGPDTEAFF. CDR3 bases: TGCAGTGCTAGAGATCTCCGAAGGGGGCCCGACACTGAAGCTTTCTTT.

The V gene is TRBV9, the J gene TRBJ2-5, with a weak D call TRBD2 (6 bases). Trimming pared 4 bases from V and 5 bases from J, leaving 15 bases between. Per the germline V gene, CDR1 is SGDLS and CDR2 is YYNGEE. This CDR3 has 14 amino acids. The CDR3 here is CASSSGAVWETQYF. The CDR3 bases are TGTGCCAGCAGCTCGGGAGCGGTGTGGGAGACCCAGTACTTC.

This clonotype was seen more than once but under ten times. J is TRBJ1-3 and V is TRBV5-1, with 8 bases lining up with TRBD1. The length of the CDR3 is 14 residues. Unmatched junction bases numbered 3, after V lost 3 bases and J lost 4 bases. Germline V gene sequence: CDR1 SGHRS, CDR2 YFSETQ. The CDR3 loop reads CASSWTGFGNTIYF. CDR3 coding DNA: TGCGCCAGCAGCTGGACAGGGTTCGGAAACACCATATATTTT.

DNA for the CDR3: TGTGCCACCGAGTCCTGGACAGAGAACACCGGGGAGCTGTTTTTT. This codes for CATESWTENTGELFF. J is TRBJ2-2 and V is TRBV11-3, with TRBD1 as a possible D gene (6 bases). Germline CDR1 and CDR2: SGHNT and YENEEA. CDR3 length equals 15 residues. With 10 bases removed from V and 1 base from J, the gap between germline ends came to 16 bases.

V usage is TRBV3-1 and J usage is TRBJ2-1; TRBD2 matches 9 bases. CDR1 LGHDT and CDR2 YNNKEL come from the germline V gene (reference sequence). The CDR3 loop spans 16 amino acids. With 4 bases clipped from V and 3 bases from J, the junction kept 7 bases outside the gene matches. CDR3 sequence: CASSPTSGVVYNEQFF. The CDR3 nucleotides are TGTGCCAGCAGCCCGACTAGCGGAGTGGTCTACAATGAGCAGTTCTTC.